The 8 T cell receptor beta chains reported below all come from one sample, sequenced in a study of blood T cell repertoires in COVID-19. The method was immunoSEQ multiplex PCR; TCRdb's version includes in-frame clones alone and lacks a portion of them. The sample lists about 170,000 clones, approximately 91% seen once, with roughly 0.82% in the top ten. Sequenced input: PBMCs or T cells enriched from blood (not recorded which). The receptor source for this set is a woman aged 18-29 years who had recovered from COVID-19.

Concerning this clone itself: At one of its ends the junction is not consistent with the germline gene, which may arise from a read error. The chain links TRBV27 to TRBJ2-7; 11 bases match TRBD2. Per the germline V gene, CDR1 is MNHEY and CDR2 is SMNVEV (reference sequence). The CDR3 has 13 amino acids. The CDR3 nucleotides read TGTGCCAGCAGTGCATACGCCCCGGGACTAGCGGCATTC. Translated, it gives CASSAYAPGLAAF.

The chain links TRBV7-9 to TRBJ2-6, with D unresolved. The ends were cut back, 4 bases at V and 1 base at J, with 5 bases in the middle. Germline-derived CDR1 and CDR2 are SEHNR and FQNEAQ (reference sequence). This CDR3 comprises 14 residues. The CDR3 coding sequence is TGTGCCAGCAGCTCGGTGTCTGGGGCCAACGTCCTGACTTTC. Encoded protein: CASSSVSGANVLTF.

This rearrangement joins TRBV19 to TRBJ1-5; D is perhaps TRBD1 (5 bases). This CDR3 is built from 15 residues. V lost 1 base and J lost 6, with 13 bases in between. Per germline, CDR1 LNHDA and CDR2 SQIVND (reference sequence). The CDR3 DNA reads as TGTGCCAGTAGTATAGTAACGACAAGGGGTCAGCCCCAGCATTTT. This gives the protein CASSIVTTRGQPQHF.

The chain joins TRBV5-5 to TRBJ1-6; D uncertain. This CDR3 has 20 amino acids. Germline values: CDR1 SGHKS, CDR2 YYEKEE (reference sequence). V dropped 0 bases and J dropped 0 bases, with 19 bases sitting between them. CDR3 in DNA: TGTGCCAGCAGCTTGGACCACTGGGCAGGCCCGAGCTCCTATAATTCACCCCTCCACTTT. This encodes CASSLDHWAGPSSYNSPLHF.

This clone was recorded only once. The V gene is TRBV11-2, the J gene TRBJ2-1; a weak D match, TRBD2 (5 bases). Trimming took 0 bases from V and 11 from J, leaving 23 bases between them. Germline values: CDR1 SGHAT, CDR2 FQNNGV. The CDR3 is made up of 17 amino acids. The CDR3 sequence is CASSLDLEGNMAGQQFF. The CDR3 DNA sequence: TGTGCCAGCAGCTTAGATCTTGAGGGAAATATGGCCGGACAGCAGTTCTTC.

V usage is TRBV6-5 and J usage is TRBJ1-2; D is unresolved. CDR1 is MNHEY, CDR2 SVGAGI, per germline. Trimming stripped 6 bases from V and 4 bases from J, with 12 bases between. The CDR3 spans 13 residues. This CDR3 is CASSRGTGYGYTF. The CDR3 nucleotides read TGTGCCAGCAGCCGCGGAACGGGCTATGGCTACACCTTC.

This clone was picked up a small number of times. This chain joins TRBV7-9 and TRBJ2-7; tentative D call: TRBD2 (5 bases). V lost 5 bases, J lost 4 bases, and 15 bases lay in between. CDR1 SEHNR and CDR2 FQNEAQ come from the germline V gene (reference sequence). The CDR3 covers 14 residues. Here the CDR3 DNA reads TGTGCCAGCAGCCTTAGCGATCCTAAGTACGAGCAGTACTTC. Translating gives CASSLSDPKYEQYF.

The V and J genes are TRBV7-6 and TRBJ2-7; D might be TRBD1 (6 bases). This CDR3 is 16 amino acids long. Between the trimmed V and J ends, which lost 0 bases and 3 bases, there was a span of 15 bases. Germline loops: CDR1 SGHVS, CDR2 FNYEAQ. The CDR3 sequence: CASSLAPLTGFYEQYF. The CDR3 DNA follows: TGTGCCAGCAGCTTAGCTCCCTTGACAGGATTCTACGAGCAGTACTTC.